A selection of T cell receptor beta chains follows, all from one sample in a study of CD8+ T cells in alopecia areata. Assay used: immunoSEQ multiplex PCR; TCRdb lists only in-frame clones, some missing. The sample holds about 190,000 clones, 64% seen once. The sequencing here drew on CD4+ T cells sorted from blood, taken around week 49, from a patient treated with tofacitinib. The receptors here all came from a human donor with alopecia areata. CDR3s include the opening cysteine and the closing phenylalanine or tryptophan. The order of the fields is CDR3 length, V gene, J gene, clone size, D gene, CDR3 DNA, CDR3 protein. A D gene is named only where the DNA matches it firmly. Expanded clones are given a class, and other clones once, few, many or no size at all.

cdr3_length: 11; v_call: TRBV19; j_call: TRBJ1-1; clone_size: few; d_call: .; cdr3_nt: TGTGCCAGTAGTACGTACACTGAAGCTTTCTTT; cdr3_aa: CASSTYTEAFF
cdr3_length: 13; v_call: TRBV2; j_call: TRBJ1-2; clone_size: .; d_call: .; cdr3_nt: TGTGCCAGCATGGCCGAGGGACGCTATGGCTACACCTTC; cdr3_aa: CASMAEGRYGYTF
cdr3_length: 15; v_call: TRBV30; j_call: TRBJ1-2; clone_size: few; d_call: .; cdr3_nt: TGTGCCTGGACAAACGTAGGAGTCAGGAGCTATGGCTACACCTTC; cdr3_aa: CAWTNVGVRSYGYTF
cdr3_length: 14; v_call: TRBV11-2; j_call: TRBJ2-3; clone_size: once; d_call: .; cdr3_nt: TGTGCCAGCAGCTTAGACTCGGTCACAGATACGCAGTATTTT; cdr3_aa: CASSLDSVTDTQYF
cdr3_length: 13; v_call: TRBV6-5; j_call: TRBJ1-2; clone_size: .; d_call: .; cdr3_nt: TGTGCCAGCAGCTGGGACGGGAACTATGGCTACACCTTC; cdr3_aa: CASSWDGNYGYTF
cdr3_length: 16; v_call: TRBV7-2; j_call: TRBJ2-3; clone_size: .; d_call: TRBD2; cdr3_nt: TGTGCCAGCAGCCCTAGCGGGGGGGCCCGCACAGATACGCAGTATTTT; cdr3_aa: CASSPSGGARTDTQYF
cdr3_length: 14; v_call: TRBV5-4; j_call: TRBJ2-7; clone_size: .; d_call: .; cdr3_nt: TGTGCCAGCAGCATAATGGACGGGAACTACGAGCAGTACTTC; cdr3_aa: CASSIMDGNYEQYF
cdr3_length: 15; v_call: TRBV14; j_call: TRBJ1-2; clone_size: .; d_call: .; cdr3_nt: TGTGCCAGCAGCCCAGGAAGGGGAGAGATCTATGGCTACACCTTC; cdr3_aa: CASSPGRGEIYGYTF
cdr3_length: 12; v_call: TRBV2; j_call: TRBJ2-7; clone_size: .; d_call: .; cdr3_nt: TGTGCCAGCGCGAGGACGAATTACGAGCAGTACTTC; cdr3_aa: CASARTNYEQYF
cdr3_length: 15; v_call: TRBV18; j_call: TRBJ2-5; clone_size: .; d_call: TRBD1; cdr3_nt: TGTGCCAGCTCACCCTCAACCGGGACAGAAGAGACCCAGTACTTC; cdr3_aa: CASSPSTGTEETQYF
cdr3_length: 15; v_call: TRBV19; j_call: TRBJ2-7; clone_size: .; d_call: TRBD1; cdr3_nt: TGTGCCAGTAGTCTCGACAGGGTAGGAACCTACGAGCAGTACTTC; cdr3_aa: CASSLDRVGTYEQYF
cdr3_length: 15; v_call: TRBV7-8; j_call: TRBJ2-1; clone_size: .; d_call: TRBD2; cdr3_nt: TGTGCCAGCAGCTTACTAGCGGCGGAGTACAATGAGCAGTTCTTC; cdr3_aa: CASSLLAAEYNEQFF
cdr3_length: 14; v_call: TRBV5-1; j_call: TRBJ2-3; clone_size: .; d_call: .; cdr3_nt: TGCGCCAGCACCCCCGGGACTTACACAGATACGCAGTATTTT; cdr3_aa: CASTPGTYTDTQYF
cdr3_length: 9; v_call: TRBV29-1; j_call: TRBJ1-1; clone_size: .; d_call: .; cdr3_nt: TGCAGCGTTGACACTGAAGCTTTCTTT; cdr3_aa: CSVDTEAFF
cdr3_length: 17; v_call: TRBV15; j_call: TRBJ1-5; clone_size: .; d_call: .; cdr3_nt: TGTGCCACCAGCAGAGATCGAGGATCTTCGGGCAATCAGCCCCAGCATTTT; cdr3_aa: CATSRDRGSSGNQPQHF
cdr3_length: 16; v_call: TRBV29-1; j_call: TRBJ2-5; clone_size: .; d_call: TRBD2; cdr3_nt: TGCAGCGTTGCTGGACTAGCGGGCTTAGGTACGGAGACCCAGTACTTC; cdr3_aa: CSVAGLAGLGTETQYF
cdr3_length: 15; v_call: TRBV30; j_call: TRBJ1-2; clone_size: .; d_call: .; cdr3_nt: TGTGCCTGGAGTGCCGGACAGATTTCTAACTATGGCTACACCTTC; cdr3_aa: CAWSAGQISNYGYTF
cdr3_length: 15; v_call: TRBV29-1; j_call: TRBJ1-2; clone_size: .; d_call: .; cdr3_nt: TGCAGCGTTGTTTCCGGGGACCTTTTGTTAAGGGGCTACACCTTC; cdr3_aa: CSVVSGDLLLRGYTF
cdr3_length: 12; v_call: TRBV27; j_call: TRBJ2-5; clone_size: .; d_call: .; cdr3_nt: TGTGCCAGCAGTTTTGAAGGAGAGACCCAGTACTTC; cdr3_aa: CASSFEGETQYF
cdr3_length: 13; v_call: TRBV6-1; j_call: TRBJ1-2; clone_size: .; d_call: .; cdr3_nt: TGTGCCAGTACGGACAGTCGTAACTATGGCTACACCTTC; cdr3_aa: CASTDSRNYGYTF
cdr3_length: 15; v_call: TRBV5-1; j_call: TRBJ2-3; clone_size: .; d_call: .; cdr3_nt: TGCGCCAGCAGCACATGGGGTCAGGGAACAGATACGCAGTATTTT; cdr3_aa: CASSTWGQGTDTQYF
cdr3_length: 14; v_call: TRBV10-3; j_call: TRBJ1-2; clone_size: .; d_call: TRBD1; cdr3_nt: TGTGCCATCAACCCAGGGCAGGGGGCAAGAGGCTACACCTTC; cdr3_aa: CAINPGQGARGYTF
cdr3_length: 18; v_call: TRBV7-2; j_call: TRBJ2-3; clone_size: few; d_call: .; cdr3_nt: TGTGCCAGCAGCCACACGACCCGTACTAGCAGAATAGCAGATACGCAGTATTTT; cdr3_aa: CASSHTTRTSRIADTQYF
cdr3_length: 13; v_call: TRBV30; j_call: TRBJ2-3; clone_size: once; d_call: TRBD2; cdr3_nt: TGTGCCGGTAGCGGGGGAGTGACAGATACGCAGTATTTT; cdr3_aa: CAGSGGVTDTQYF
cdr3_length: 13; v_call: TRBV2; j_call: TRBJ2-3; clone_size: .; d_call: .; cdr3_nt: TGTGCCAGCGGCACCACAAACACAGATACGCAGTATTTT; cdr3_aa: CASGTTNTDTQYF
cdr3_length: 13; v_call: TRBV7-2; j_call: TRBJ1-2; clone_size: .; d_call: TRBD1; cdr3_nt: TGTGCCAGCAGCATGGACAGGGGTAATGGCTACACCTTC; cdr3_aa: CASSMDRGNGYTF
cdr3_length: 17; v_call: TRBV23-1; j_call: TRBJ2-5; clone_size: once; d_call: TRBD1; cdr3_nt: TGCGCCAGCAGTCATTTCCGAGGTCCGGGACAGGCAGAGACCCAGTACTTC; cdr3_aa: CASSHFRGPGQAETQYF
cdr3_length: 13; v_call: TRBV29-1; j_call: TRBJ2-4; clone_size: .; d_call: .; cdr3_nt: TGCAGCGTGGCAGGCCTAGCCAAAAACATTCAGTACTTC; cdr3_aa: CSVAGLAKNIQYF
cdr3_length: 13; v_call: TRBV5-1; j_call: TRBJ2-5; clone_size: medium-sized; d_call: TRBD1; cdr3_nt: TGCGCCAGCGGCCAGGGGGCAAGAGAGACCCAGTACTTC; cdr3_aa: CASGQGARETQYF
cdr3_length: 13; v_call: TRBV6-6; j_call: TRBJ1-5; clone_size: .; d_call: TRBD1; cdr3_nt: TGTGCCAGCACCTCCGGGACAGGGGTACTACAGCATTTT; cdr3_aa: CASTSGTGVLQHF
cdr3_length: 13; v_call: TRBV10-3; j_call: TRBJ2-2; clone_size: .; d_call: .; cdr3_nt: TGTGCCATCAGTGAGTCGATGGTCGGGGAGCTGTTTTTT; cdr3_aa: CAISESMVGELFF
cdr3_length: 13; v_call: TRBV25-1; j_call: TRBJ1-1; clone_size: .; d_call: TRBD1; cdr3_nt: TGTGCCAGCAGTACAGGGGTAGAAACTGAAGCTTTCTTT; cdr3_aa: CASSTGVETEAFF
cdr3_length: 16; v_call: TRBV30; j_call: TRBJ1-1; clone_size: .; d_call: .; cdr3_nt: TGTGCCTGGAGTGTTGGCCCGATCAGAGGGGACACTGAAGCTTTCTTT; cdr3_aa: CAWSVGPIRGDTEAFF
cdr3_length: 13; v_call: TRBV5-1; j_call: TRBJ2-3; clone_size: few; d_call: .; cdr3_nt: TGCGCCAGCAGCTTGGGTGGGGACGGAACGCAGTATTTT; cdr3_aa: CASSLGGDGTQYF
cdr3_length: 13; v_call: TRBV5-6; j_call: TRBJ2-3; clone_size: .; d_call: .; cdr3_nt: TGTGCCAGCAGCTTGGCAACTACAGATACGCAGTATTTT; cdr3_aa: CASSLATTDTQYF
cdr3_length: 16; v_call: TRBV6-6; j_call: TRBJ1-2; clone_size: few; d_call: TRBD1; cdr3_nt: TGTGCCAGCAGTTACTCGCGGACAGGGGGAAACTATGGCTACACCTTC; cdr3_aa: CASSYSRTGGNYGYTF